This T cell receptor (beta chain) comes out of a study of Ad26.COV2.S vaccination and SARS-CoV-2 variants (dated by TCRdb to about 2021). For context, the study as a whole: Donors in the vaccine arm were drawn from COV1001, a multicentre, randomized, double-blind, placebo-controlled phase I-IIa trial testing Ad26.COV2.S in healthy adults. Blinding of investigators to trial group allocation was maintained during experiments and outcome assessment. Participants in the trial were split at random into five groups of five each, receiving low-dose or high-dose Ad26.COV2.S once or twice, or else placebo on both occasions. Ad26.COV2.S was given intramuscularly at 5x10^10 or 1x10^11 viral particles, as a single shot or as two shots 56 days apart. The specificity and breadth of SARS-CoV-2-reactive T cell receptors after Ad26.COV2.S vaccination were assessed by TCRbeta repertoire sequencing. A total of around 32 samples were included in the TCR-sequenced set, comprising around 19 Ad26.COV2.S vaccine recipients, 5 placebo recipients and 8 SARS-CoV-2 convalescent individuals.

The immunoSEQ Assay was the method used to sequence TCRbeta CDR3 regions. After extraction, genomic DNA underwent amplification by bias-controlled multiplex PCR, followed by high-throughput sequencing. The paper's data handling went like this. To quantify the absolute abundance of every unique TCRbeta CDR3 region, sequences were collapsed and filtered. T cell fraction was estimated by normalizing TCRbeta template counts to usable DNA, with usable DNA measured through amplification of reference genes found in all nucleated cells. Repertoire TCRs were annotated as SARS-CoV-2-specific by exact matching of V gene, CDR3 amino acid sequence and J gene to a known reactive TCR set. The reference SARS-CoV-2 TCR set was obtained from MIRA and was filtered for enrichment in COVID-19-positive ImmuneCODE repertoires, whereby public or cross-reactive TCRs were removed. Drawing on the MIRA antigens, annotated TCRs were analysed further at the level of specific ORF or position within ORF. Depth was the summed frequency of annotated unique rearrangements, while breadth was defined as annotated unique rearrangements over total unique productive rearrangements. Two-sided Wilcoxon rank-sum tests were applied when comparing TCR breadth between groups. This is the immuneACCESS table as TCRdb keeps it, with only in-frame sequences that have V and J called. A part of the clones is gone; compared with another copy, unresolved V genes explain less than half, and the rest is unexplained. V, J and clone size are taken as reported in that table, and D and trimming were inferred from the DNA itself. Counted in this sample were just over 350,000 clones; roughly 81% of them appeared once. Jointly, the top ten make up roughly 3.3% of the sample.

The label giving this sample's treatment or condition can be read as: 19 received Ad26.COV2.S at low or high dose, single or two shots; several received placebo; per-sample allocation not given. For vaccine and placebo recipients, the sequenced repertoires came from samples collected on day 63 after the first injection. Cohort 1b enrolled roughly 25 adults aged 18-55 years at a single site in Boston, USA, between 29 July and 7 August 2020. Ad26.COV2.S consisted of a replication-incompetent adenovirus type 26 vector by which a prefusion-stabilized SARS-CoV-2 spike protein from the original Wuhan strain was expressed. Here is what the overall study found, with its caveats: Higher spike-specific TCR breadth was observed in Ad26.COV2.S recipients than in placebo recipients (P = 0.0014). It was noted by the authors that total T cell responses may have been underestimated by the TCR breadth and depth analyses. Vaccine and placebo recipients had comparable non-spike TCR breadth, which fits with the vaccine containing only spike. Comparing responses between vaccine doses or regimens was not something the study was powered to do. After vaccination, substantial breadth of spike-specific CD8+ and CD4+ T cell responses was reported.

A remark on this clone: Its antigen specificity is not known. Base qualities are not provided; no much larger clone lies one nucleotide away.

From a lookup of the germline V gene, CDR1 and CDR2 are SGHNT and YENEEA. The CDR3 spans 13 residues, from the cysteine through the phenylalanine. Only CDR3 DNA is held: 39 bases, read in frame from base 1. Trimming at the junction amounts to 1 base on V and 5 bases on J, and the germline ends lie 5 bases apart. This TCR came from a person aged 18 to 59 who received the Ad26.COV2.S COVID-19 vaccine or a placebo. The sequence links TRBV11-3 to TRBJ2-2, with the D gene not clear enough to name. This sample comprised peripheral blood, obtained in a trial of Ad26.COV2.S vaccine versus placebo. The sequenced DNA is TGTGCCAGCAGCTTAGGAGCGACCGGGGAGCTGTTTTTT. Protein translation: CASSLGATGELFF.